A selection of T cell receptor beta chains follows, all from one sample in a study of cytomegalovirus exposure and HLA in healthy donors. Sequencing was performed with immunoSEQ multiplex PCR; in TCRdb, only in-frame clones are kept and a portion is missing. This table has approximately 160,000 clones, around 75% appearing once. Specimen: PBMCs. Every receptor here comes from a woman aged 50 to 60 in good health and CMV-seropositive. Each CDR3 is given with its conserved first and last residue. The D gene is left open where the match is weak. Size tells how often a clone was seen (once, few, many) or the class of an expanded clone, and some rows leave it out.

size,D,J,V,DNA,CDR3
few,TRBD2,TRBJ2-3,TRBV7-6,TGTGCCAGCAGCGCAGACAATCAGGGACTAGCTAGAGATACGCAGTATTTT,CASSADNQGLARDTQYF
-,-,TRBJ1-4,TRBV28,TGTGCCAGCAGTGCTCCCCAGGGGAAAAGCAGAAAACTGTTTTTT,CASSAPQGKSRKLFF
-,TRBD2,TRBJ2-2,TRBV7-9,TGTGCCAGCACCACAATAGCGGGGGAAACCCACGGGGAGCTGTTTTTT,CASTTIAGETHGELFF
once,-,TRBJ2-1,TRBV19,TGTGCCAGTAGTATACGAGGGGGAAGTAACAATGAGCAGTTCTTC,CASSIRGGSNNEQFF
-,-,TRBJ2-3,TRBV5-6,TGTGCCAGCAGCTTCGGATTCGGGGCAGATACGCAGTATTTT,CASSFGFGADTQYF
once,TRBD1,TRBJ1-4,TRBV7-8,TGTGCCAGCAGTTCGGACAGGGCGCTGTTTTTT,CASSSDRALFF
few,-,TRBJ2-5,TRBV4-2,TGTGCCAGCAGCTTGGGACTGCAAGAGACCCAGTACTTC,CASSLGLQETQYF
-,-,TRBJ2-5,TRBV30,TGTGCCTGCCCCGCCCCATCCGGCGGGACCCAGTACTTC,CACPAPSGGTQYF
-,-,TRBJ1-5,TRBV10-2,TGCGCCAGCTCTTTGAGGGGGGGCGGTCAGCCCCAGCATTTT,CASSLRGGGQPQHF
-,-,TRBJ2-5,TRBV7-8,TGTGCCAGCAGCTCCTGGGGGGGGCTTTATCAAGAGACCCAGTACTTC,CASSSWGGLYQETQYF
-,TRBD1,TRBJ2-2,TRBV7-9,TGTGCCAGCAGCTTAGACAGGGGTGGTACCGGGGAGCTGTTTTTT,CASSLDRGGTGELFF
-,-,TRBJ2-5,TRBV6-5,TGTGCCAGCAGTTACTCGGGGCGTGAGACCCAGTACTTC,CASSYSGRETQYF
-,TRBD1,TRBJ1-2,TRBV29-1,TGCAGCGTAGGGGACAGGGCGGGCTATGGCTACACCTTC,CSVGDRAGYGYTF
-,-,TRBJ1-1,TRBV19,TGTGCCAGTAGTGCGATCTCGGACACCACTGAAGCTTTCTTT,CASSAISDTTEAFF
once,-,TRBJ1-1,TRBV5-1,TGCGCCAGCAGCTCAACTATGAACACTGAAGCTTTCTTT,CASSSTMNTEAFF
-,TRBD1,TRBJ1-2,TRBV7-6,TGTGCCAGCAGCCCAGGTCAGGGGGGCTATGGCTACACCTTC,CASSPGQGGYGYTF
-,TRBD2,TRBJ2-1,TRBV5-6,TGTGCCAGCAGCTTCGGACTAGCGGCCTACAATGAGCAGTTCTTC,CASSFGLAAYNEQFF
-,-,TRBJ2-2,TRBV5-1,TGCGCCAGCAGCTTGTGGAGCGGTGGCACCGGGGAGCTGTTTTTT,CASSLWSGGTGELFF
-,-,TRBJ1-5,TRBV7-8,TGTGCCAGCAGCCTACAGGGTCCGCAGCCCCAGCATTTT,CASSLQGPQPQHF
-,TRBD2,TRBJ2-3,TRBV19,TGTGCCAGTAGATCGGGGGGAGCGGGGGGGCGGGGCACAGATACGCAGTATTTT,CASRSGGAGGRGTDTQYF
-,-,TRBJ2-1,TRBV6-1,TGTGCCAGCAGTGGGGGCAGGGCCTCCTACAATGAGCAGTTCTTC,CASSGGRASYNEQFF